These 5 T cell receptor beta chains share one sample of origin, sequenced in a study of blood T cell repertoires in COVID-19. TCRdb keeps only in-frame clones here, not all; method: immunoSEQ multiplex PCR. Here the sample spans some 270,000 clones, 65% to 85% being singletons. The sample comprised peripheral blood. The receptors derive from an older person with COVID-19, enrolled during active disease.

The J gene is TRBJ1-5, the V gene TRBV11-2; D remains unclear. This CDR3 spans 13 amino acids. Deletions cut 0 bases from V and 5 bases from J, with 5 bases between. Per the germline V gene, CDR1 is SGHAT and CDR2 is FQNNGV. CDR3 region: CASSLDRDQPQHF. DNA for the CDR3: TGTGCCAGCAGCTTAGATCGCGATCAGCCCCAGCATTTT.

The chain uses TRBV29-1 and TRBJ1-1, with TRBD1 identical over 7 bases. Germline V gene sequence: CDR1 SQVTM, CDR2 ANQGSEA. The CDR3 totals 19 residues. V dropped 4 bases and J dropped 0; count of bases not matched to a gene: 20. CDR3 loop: CSVAFYRGQSTSMNTEAFF. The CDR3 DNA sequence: TGCAGCGTTGCGTTCTATAGGGGACAGTCCACCTCCATGAACACTGAAGCTTTCTTT.

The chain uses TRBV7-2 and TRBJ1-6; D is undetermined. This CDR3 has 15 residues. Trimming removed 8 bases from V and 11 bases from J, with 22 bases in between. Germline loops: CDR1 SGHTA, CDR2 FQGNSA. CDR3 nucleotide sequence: TGTGCCAGCTCCCAAGCCCTGGCGGGTAGTGCACCCCTCCACTTT. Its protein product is CASSQALAGSAPLHF.

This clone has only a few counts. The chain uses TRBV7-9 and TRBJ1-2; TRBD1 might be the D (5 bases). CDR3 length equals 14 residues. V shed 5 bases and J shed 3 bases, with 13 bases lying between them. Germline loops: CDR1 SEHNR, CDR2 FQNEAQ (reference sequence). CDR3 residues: CASSLPRDYYGYTF. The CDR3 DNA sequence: TGTGCCAGCAGCCTCCCACGGGACTACTATGGCTACACCTTC.

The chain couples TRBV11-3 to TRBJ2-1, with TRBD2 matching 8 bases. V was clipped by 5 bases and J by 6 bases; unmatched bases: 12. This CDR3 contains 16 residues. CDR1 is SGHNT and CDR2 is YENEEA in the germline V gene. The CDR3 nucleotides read TGTGCCAGCAGCCCCGACGGGACTAGTGGGGCCAATGAGCAGTTCTTC. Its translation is CASSPDGTSGANEQFF.